Sequencing of this TCR beta chain was carried out in a study of blood T cell repertoires in COVID-19. This CDR3 comprises 14 residues. Trimming left V 3 bases short and J 6 bases short, with 13 bases between. The V gene's germline CDR1 is SGDLS and CDR2 YYNGEE. How the authors handled the data: Nucleated cell number was recorded as an estimate derived from reference gene primer amplification. Clones were sequenced by immunoSEQ multiplex PCR, and TCRdb holds only the in-frame ones, with some missing. Clone size and the V and J calls come from that table; the DNA yielded D and trimming. The sample has more than 250,000 clones; approximately 90% are singletons.

The receptor was isolated from a man younger than 30 with active or convalescent COVID-19. The gene calls are TRBV9 and TRBJ2-1, with D tentatively TRBD2 (5 bases). Sequenced input: peripheral blood. CDR3 DNA: TGTGCCAGCAGCGCATCGGGATATAGCAATGAGCAGTTCTTC. Protein: CASSASGYSNEQFF.